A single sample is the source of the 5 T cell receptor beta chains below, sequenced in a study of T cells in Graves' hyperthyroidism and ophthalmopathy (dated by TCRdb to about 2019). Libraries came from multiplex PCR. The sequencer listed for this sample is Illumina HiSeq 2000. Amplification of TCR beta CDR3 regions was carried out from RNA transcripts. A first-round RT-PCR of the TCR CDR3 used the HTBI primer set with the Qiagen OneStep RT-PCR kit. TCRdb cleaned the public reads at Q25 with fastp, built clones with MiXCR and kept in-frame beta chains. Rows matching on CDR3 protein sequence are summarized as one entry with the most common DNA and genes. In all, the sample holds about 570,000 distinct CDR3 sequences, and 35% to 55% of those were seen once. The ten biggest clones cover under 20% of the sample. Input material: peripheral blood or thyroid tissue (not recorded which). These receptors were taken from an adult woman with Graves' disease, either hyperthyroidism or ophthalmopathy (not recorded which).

CDR3 sequence: CASSPTGDFSGNTIYF. Written as DNA, the CDR3 is TGTGCCAGCAGCCCGACAGGGGACTTCTCTGGAAACACCATATATTTT. The chain recombines TRBV7-3 with TRBJ1-3; 8 bases fit TRBD1. Germline lookup yields CDR1 SGHTA and CDR2 FQGTGA. J was trimmed by 0 bases and V by 5 bases; bases with no gene match: 6. This CDR3 is built from 16 residues.

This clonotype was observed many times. The CDR3 nucleotides are TGTGCCAGCAGCCCTGAGGGGAGATACTACGAGCAGTACTTC. Its translation is CASSPEGRYYEQYF. V is TRBV9 and J is TRBJ2-7; either TRBD1 or TRBD2 may supply D (5 bases each). The CDR3 has 14 amino acids. V dropped 4 bases and J dropped 3 bases, with 14 bases sitting between them. Germline CDR1 SGDLS, CDR2 YYNGEE.

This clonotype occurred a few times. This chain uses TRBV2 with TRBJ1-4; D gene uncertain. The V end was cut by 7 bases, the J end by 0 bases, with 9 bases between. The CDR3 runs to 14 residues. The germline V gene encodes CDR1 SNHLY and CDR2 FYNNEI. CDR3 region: CASNRGTTNEKLFF. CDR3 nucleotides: TGTGCCAGCAACCGGGGAACAACTAATGAAAAACTGTTTTTT.

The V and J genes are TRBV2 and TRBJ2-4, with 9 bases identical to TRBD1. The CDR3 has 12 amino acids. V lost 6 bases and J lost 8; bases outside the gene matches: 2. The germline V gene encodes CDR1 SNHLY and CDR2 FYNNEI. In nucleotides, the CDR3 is TGTGCCAGCAGGGACAGGGGCGACATTCAGTACTTC. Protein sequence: CASRDRGDIQYF.

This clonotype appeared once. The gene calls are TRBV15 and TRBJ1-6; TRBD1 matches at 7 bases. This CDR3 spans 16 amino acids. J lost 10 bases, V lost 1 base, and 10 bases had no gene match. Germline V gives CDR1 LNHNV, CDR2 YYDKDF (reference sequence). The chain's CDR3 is CATSRVGTGVGSPLHF. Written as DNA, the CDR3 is TGTGCCACCAGCAGAGTTGGTACAGGGGTAGGGTCACCCCTCCACTTT.